This TCR beta chain is from a study of patients and donors after allogeneic stem cell transplantation. V lost 0 bases and J lost 2, with 11 bases in between. In germline, CDR1 is MGHRA, CDR2 YSYEKL. This CDR3 region has 16 residues. This clonotype showed up many times. TCRdb reprocessed the RT-PCR reads with MiXCR, giving one entry per CDR3 protein. The data show hundreds of thousands of distinct CDR3 sequences, with 16% seen just once and just over 7% held by the top ten. V usage is TRBV4-1 and J usage is TRBJ2-1; the D is unclear. The source of this sequence is a human donor who was either an allogeneic HSCT recipient or a stem cell or donor lymphocyte infusion donor (not recorded which). It is not recorded whose cells these are; they may come from a transplant donor. Sample: blood, either unsorted or a sorted T cell fraction (not recorded which). The CDR3 loop reads CASSQDDGSPYNEQFF. CDR3 DNA: TGCGCCAGCAGCCAAGATGACGGCAGCCCCTACAATGAGCAGTTCTTC.